Below, one TCR beta chain is given with its context. Its antigen is as yet unknown. This entry belongs to a study of T cells in Graves' hyperthyroidism and ophthalmopathy. About the research overall: At initial diagnosis, before any treatment had begun, peripheral blood was obtained.

Patients having uncontrolled infection, another autoimmune disease, pregnancy or lactation were not included. From more than 9 ml of fresh peripheral blood, PBMCs were isolated. Regions amplified from RNA transcripts were the TCR beta CDR3 regions. HTBI primers were used for first-round RT-PCR of the TCR CDR3. TCRdb passed the multiplex PCR reads through MiXCR, listing each CDR3 protein once. The profile shows about 560,000 distinct CDR3 sequences, 15% to 20% of them singletons. The study's findings and limits: Ophthalmopathy stood apart from stable hyperthyroidism in a 13 V-J model.

This CDR3 comprises 13 residues. The germline gives CDR1 KGHDR, CDR2 SFDVKD. V was clipped by 3 bases and J by 9 bases, with 11 bases between them. This chain connects TRBV24-1 to TRBJ2-1, with unresolved D. This receptor was identified in a woman younger than 30 with Graves' hyperthyroidism. The sample comprised blood. The CDR3 region has the DNA TGTGCCACCAGTGATAATCCCGCGAGTGAGCAGTTCTTC. It translates to CATSDNPASEQFF.